This TCR beta chain was sequenced during a study of long-term antiretroviral therapy in people with HIV. Trimming took off 5 bases at V and 7 bases at J, with 17 bases between the two ends. CDR1 and CDR2 from the germline V gene are SGHTA and FQGNSA. This CDR3 is 14 amino acids long. Turning to this clone: What it binds is not known.

Run at survey level, the immunoSEQ assay was version v3.0. The assay was immunoSEQ multiplex PCR, and TCRdb's table has in-frame clones only and misses some. In the table there are fewer than 30,000 clones, about 86% of which are singletons. Study-wide results and limits: Clonal populations expanded prior to ART predominated within the repertoire at all time points. Compared with controls, HIV repertoires showed narrower CDR3 length ranges.

The chain employs TRBV7-2 and TRBJ1-2, with D possibly matching TRBD1 (5 bases). This material consisted of unsorted PBMCs, taken around 4.5 years after starting antiretroviral therapy. This sequence was found in a man under 40 with HIV. CDR3 in DNA: TGTGCCAGCAGCCCGGGGGGAGGGAGCTTTGGCTACACCTTC. Translation gives CASSPGGGSFGYTF.